This paragraph covers one T cell receptor beta chain sequence. This sample stems from a study of blood T cell repertoires in COVID-19. Data came from immunoSEQ multiplex PCR; TCRdb stores just in-frame clones and leaves some out. Altogether about 200,000 clones are present, 85% to 90% being singletons, with the ten largest covering 2.2%. Trimming took 8 bases from V and 0 from J; bases not matched to a gene: 9. The germline CDR1 and CDR2 sequences are LNHDA and SQIVND (reference sequence). This CDR3 spans 15 amino acids. The TCR comes from a woman aged 50 to 65 with acute or convalescent COVID-19. Sequencing was carried out using peripheral blood. The chain combines TRBV19 with TRBJ1-2; 7 positions match TRBD1. CDR3 sequence (DNA): TGTGCCAGTTCAACAGGGGCCCTACCTAACTATGGCTACACCTTC. It yields the protein CASSTGALPNYGYTF. Based on the CDR3 plus reference TRBV19 and TRBJ1-2, the full variable domain is DGGITQSPKYLFRKEGQNVTLSCEQNLNHDAMYWYRQDPGQGLRLIYYSQIVNDFQKGDIAEGYSVSREKKESFPLTVTSAQKNPTAFYLCASSTGALPNYGYTFGSGTRLTVV.